Listed below are T cell receptor beta chains from one sample, sequenced in a study of blood T cell repertoires in COVID-19. The data were produced by immunoSEQ multiplex PCR, yet TCRdb's version contains in-frame clones alone and is incomplete. The table shows about 280,000 clones, with about nine tenths occurring only once. The material sequenced was peripheral blood. These TCRs come from a woman between 45 and 60 years old who had recovered from COVID-19. CDR3s include the opening cysteine and the closing phenylalanine or tryptophan. A D gene is named only where the DNA matches it firmly. Rows may omit the clone size; those that give it use once, few, many or a size class.

j_gene: TRBJ2-1; d_gene: TRBD2; v_gene: TRBV14; abundance: NA; CDR3nt: TGTGCCAGCGGTCGACTAGCGGGGATAGTGGATGAGCAGTTCTTC; CDR3aa: CASGRLAGIVDEQFF
j_gene: TRBJ1-1; d_gene: TRBD1; v_gene: TRBV6-2/TRBV6-3; abundance: NA; CDR3nt: TGTGCCAGCAGTTACTCAGGGGGCTACACTGAAGCTTTCTTT; CDR3aa: CASSYSGGYTEAFF
j_gene: TRBJ2-2; d_gene: NA; v_gene: TRBV2; abundance: NA; CDR3nt: TGTGCCAGCAACAGAGCGAACACCGGGGAGCTGTTTTTT; CDR3aa: CASNRANTGELFF
j_gene: TRBJ2-7; d_gene: NA; v_gene: TRBV5-5; abundance: NA; CDR3nt: TGTGCCAGCAGCCCGACCAGTGCGGCAACGACCTACGAGCAGTACTTC; CDR3aa: CASSPTSAATTYEQYF
j_gene: TRBJ1-5; d_gene: TRBD1; v_gene: TRBV19; abundance: NA; CDR3nt: TGTGCCAGACCCCGCCGGGACAGAAATCAGCCCCAGCATTTT; CDR3aa: CARPRRDRNQPQHF
j_gene: TRBJ2-4; d_gene: NA; v_gene: TRBV12-3/TRBV12-4; abundance: NA; CDR3nt: TGTGCCAGCAGGCAGGAGGGAAACATTCAGTACTTC; CDR3aa: CASRQEGNIQYF
j_gene: TRBJ1-1; d_gene: TRBD1; v_gene: TRBV5-6; abundance: NA; CDR3nt: TGTGCCAGCAGCTGGGTAGGCACAGGGGGCACTGAAGCTTTCTTT; CDR3aa: CASSWVGTGGTEAFF
j_gene: TRBJ2-1; d_gene: TRBD1; v_gene: TRBV30; abundance: NA; CDR3nt: TGTGCCTGGGATAACCGGGACAGGGGGCGACATGAGCAGTTCTTC; CDR3aa: CAWDNRDRGRHEQFF
j_gene: TRBJ1-1; d_gene: TRBD1; v_gene: TRBV29-1; abundance: NA; CDR3nt: TGCAGCGTTGGGGACAGGGATCGGGGTGAAGCTTTCTTT; CDR3aa: CSVGDRDRGEAFF
j_gene: TRBJ1-1; d_gene: NA; v_gene: TRBV11-2; abundance: few; CDR3nt: TGTGCCAGCAGCTTAGTGATTAGGGGTGAAGCTTTCTTT; CDR3aa: CASSLVIRGEAFF
j_gene: TRBJ1-1; d_gene: NA; v_gene: TRBV5-4; abundance: once; CDR3nt: TGTGCCAGCAGCGCTCCGACAGGAGTGAACACTGAAGCTTTCTTT; CDR3aa: CASSAPTGVNTEAFF
j_gene: TRBJ2-3; d_gene: NA; v_gene: TRBV9; abundance: NA; CDR3nt: TGTGCCAGCAGCGTAGTGGGGGCTGGGGATACGCAGTATTTT; CDR3aa: CASSVVGAGDTQYF
j_gene: TRBJ1-1; d_gene: NA; v_gene: TRBV30; abundance: NA; CDR3nt: TGTGCCTGGAGTCCCGACTGGGCAGGGGAAGCTTTCTTT; CDR3aa: CAWSPDWAGEAFF
j_gene: TRBJ1-6; d_gene: NA; v_gene: TRBV19; abundance: NA; CDR3nt: TGTGCCAGTAGTATTTGGCTCGGGAATAATAATTCACCCCTCCACTTT; CDR3aa: CASSIWLGNNNSPLHF
j_gene: TRBJ1-2; d_gene: NA; v_gene: TRBV19; abundance: NA; CDR3nt: TGTGCCAGTAGTAAGCGGGCGGACTATGGCTACACCTTC; CDR3aa: CASSKRADYGYTF
j_gene: TRBJ2-3; d_gene: NA; v_gene: TRBV6-2/TRBV6-3; abundance: NA; CDR3nt: TGTGCCAGCAGTCTCCCCGTGGATACGCAGTATTTT; CDR3aa: CASSLPVDTQYF
j_gene: TRBJ1-5; d_gene: NA; v_gene: TRBV19; abundance: NA; CDR3nt: TGTGCCAGTAGTATGATCGAGGTTACTCAGCCCCAGCATTTT; CDR3aa: CASSMIEVTQPQHF
j_gene: TRBJ1-4; d_gene: NA; v_gene: TRBV9; abundance: NA; CDR3nt: TGTGCCAGCAGCGCCATGCCGGGTACTAATGAAAAACTGTTTTTT; CDR3aa: CASSAMPGTNEKLFF
j_gene: TRBJ1-1; d_gene: TRBD1; v_gene: TRBV9; abundance: NA; CDR3nt: TGTGCCAGCAGCTTCCGGACAGGGGGAACTGAAGCTTTCTTT; CDR3aa: CASSFRTGGTEAFF
j_gene: TRBJ2-2; d_gene: NA; v_gene: TRBV7-9; abundance: NA; CDR3nt: TGTGCCAGCAGCCCCCCACCGCGTGGCACCGGGGAGCTGTTTTTT; CDR3aa: CASSPPPRGTGELFF
j_gene: TRBJ2-3; d_gene: NA; v_gene: TRBV15; abundance: NA; CDR3nt: TGTGCCACCAGCAGAGATGGGGCAGGGATTCGCACAGATACGCAGTATTTT; CDR3aa: CATSRDGAGIRTDTQYF
j_gene: TRBJ2-3; d_gene: TRBD2; v_gene: TRBV28; abundance: NA; CDR3nt: TGTGCCAGCATAACGACTAGCGGGATCGTGGATACGCAGTATTTT; CDR3aa: CASITTSGIVDTQYF
j_gene: TRBJ2-3; d_gene: NA; v_gene: TRBV5-6; abundance: NA; CDR3nt: TGTGCCAGCAGCTTGGGCTTGGGAGACACAGATACGCAGTATTTT; CDR3aa: CASSLGLGDTDTQYF
j_gene: TRBJ2-2; d_gene: TRBD2; v_gene: TRBV5-1; abundance: NA; CDR3nt: TGCGCCAGCAGCTCCGGACTAGCGGACACCGGGGAGCTGTTTTTT; CDR3aa: CASSSGLADTGELFF
j_gene: TRBJ2-2; d_gene: NA; v_gene: TRBV7-3; abundance: NA; CDR3nt: TGTGCCAGCAGCTTATCGAGGGCCACCGGGGAGCTGTTTTTT; CDR3aa: CASSLSRATGELFF
j_gene: TRBJ1-1; d_gene: TRBD1; v_gene: TRBV25-1; abundance: NA; CDR3nt: TGTGCCAGCACTAGACAGGGGTTGAACACTGAAGCTTTCTTT; CDR3aa: CASTRQGLNTEAFF
j_gene: TRBJ2-6; d_gene: NA; v_gene: TRBV2; abundance: NA; CDR3nt: TGTGCCAGCAGCCCTCTAGGCTCTGGGGCCAACGTCCTGACTTTC; CDR3aa: CASSPLGSGANVLTF
j_gene: TRBJ2-7; d_gene: NA; v_gene: TRBV2; abundance: NA; CDR3nt: TGTGCCAGCAGTGACAGGGTGGGGTCCTACGAGCAGTACTTC; CDR3aa: CASSDRVGSYEQYF
j_gene: TRBJ2-7; d_gene: NA; v_gene: TRBV19; abundance: once; CDR3nt: TGTGCCAGTAGCCCCCAGGGAACCCTGTACGAGCAGTACTTC; CDR3aa: CASSPQGTLYEQYF
j_gene: TRBJ2-7; d_gene: NA; v_gene: TRBV6-6; abundance: few; CDR3nt: TGTGCCAGCAGTTATAGCGACGCTCGGGCCAAGCAGTACTTC; CDR3aa: CASSYSDARAKQYF
j_gene: TRBJ2-5; d_gene: TRBD1; v_gene: TRBV5-6; abundance: NA; CDR3nt: TGTGCCAGCAGCCGCGCTGGACAGGGGCAAGAGACCCAGTACTTC; CDR3aa: CASSRAGQGQETQYF
j_gene: TRBJ2-1; d_gene: TRBD1; v_gene: TRBV4-2; abundance: NA; CDR3nt: TGTGCCAGCAGCCTGCGACTGGGACAGGGAGCCTACAATGAGCAGTTCTTC; CDR3aa: CASSLRLGQGAYNEQFF
j_gene: TRBJ2-3; d_gene: TRBD2; v_gene: TRBV9; abundance: NA; CDR3nt: TGTGCCAGCAGCGTAGCCCTGGGGGGGTTCACAGATACGCAGTATTTT; CDR3aa: CASSVALGGFTDTQYF
j_gene: TRBJ1-1; d_gene: TRBD1; v_gene: TRBV19; abundance: NA; CDR3nt: TGTGCCAGTAGTATAGACATTACAGGGGGCACTGAAGCTTTCTTT; CDR3aa: CASSIDITGGTEAFF
j_gene: TRBJ1-1; d_gene: TRBD1; v_gene: TRBV28; abundance: NA; CDR3nt: TGTGCCAGCAGGCGGGACAGCCCGGAGGCTTTCTTT; CDR3aa: CASRRDSPEAFF
j_gene: TRBJ2-3; d_gene: NA; v_gene: TRBV11-3; abundance: few; CDR3nt: TGTGCCAGCAGTCCCCTCGGGACAGATACGCAGTATTTT; CDR3aa: CASSPLGTDTQYF
j_gene: TRBJ1-4; d_gene: NA; v_gene: TRBV15; abundance: NA; CDR3nt: TGTGCCACCAGCAGAGTGGTAGAGGGAAAACTGTTTTTT; CDR3aa: CATSRVVEGKLFF
j_gene: TRBJ2-1; d_gene: TRBD1; v_gene: TRBV29-1; abundance: once; CDR3nt: TGCAGCGGGGACAGGTTGAGTGAGCAGTTCTTC; CDR3aa: CSGDRLSEQFF
j_gene: TRBJ1-2; d_gene: TRBD1; v_gene: TRBV19; abundance: NA; CDR3nt: TGTGCCAGTAGTCCACTAGAGACAGGGGCGTTCTATGGCTACACCTTC; CDR3aa: CASSPLETGAFYGYTF
j_gene: TRBJ2-5; d_gene: NA; v_gene: TRBV30; abundance: once; CDR3nt: TGTGCCTGGAGTGTACTCTGGACAGTCATCCAAGAGACCCAGTACTTC; CDR3aa: CAWSVLWTVIQETQYF
j_gene: TRBJ2-3; d_gene: NA; v_gene: TRBV6-5; abundance: NA; CDR3nt: TGTGCCAGCAGGCAGACAGGAGTCACAGATACGCAGTATTTT; CDR3aa: CASRQTGVTDTQYF
j_gene: TRBJ1-5; d_gene: TRBD1; v_gene: TRBV30; abundance: NA; CDR3nt: TGTGCCTGGAGTCGACAGGGGATTCAGCCCCAGCATTTT; CDR3aa: CAWSRQGIQPQHF
j_gene: TRBJ2-1; d_gene: NA; v_gene: TRBV6-1; abundance: NA; CDR3nt: TGTGCCAGCAGTGGGGTCAGGCAGAAGGGTCGAGGGTTGGCGCAGTTCTTC; CDR3aa: CASSGVRQKGRGLAQFF
j_gene: TRBJ1-2; d_gene: TRBD1; v_gene: TRBV9; abundance: NA; CDR3nt: TGTGCCAGCAGCGTAGGACAGGGATATGGCTACACCTTC; CDR3aa: CASSVGQGYGYTF
j_gene: TRBJ2-1; d_gene: TRBD1; v_gene: TRBV5-4; abundance: NA; CDR3nt: TGTGCCAGCAGCCGGGACAGGGTTGAGCAGTTCTTC; CDR3aa: CASSRDRVEQFF